These 8 T cell receptor beta chains were all obtained from the same sample, sequenced in a study of control samples from healthy donors and cancer patients. Here immunoSEQ multiplex PCR was the method, and the copy in TCRdb shows in-frame clones only, minus some. The sample carries approximately 160,000 clones, approximately 91% recorded once. Sample: blood. Every receptor here comes from a woman in her forties in good health.

The J gene is TRBJ2-5, the V gene TRBV12-3 or TRBV12-4; D unclear. V was trimmed by 5 bases and J by 0 bases, leaving 7 bases between them. This CDR3 is 13 amino acids long. The CDR3 nucleotides read TGTGCCAGCAGTCAAGGGAACCAAGAGACCCAGTACTTC. This gives the protein CASSQGNQETQYF.

The CDR3, as DNA: TGTGCCAGCAGCTTATATGCCGGCGGCTACACCTTC. Its translation is CASSLYAGGYTF. V is TRBV7-8 and J is TRBJ1-2, with D uncertain. V was shortened by 2 bases and J by 8 bases, with 9 bases between the two germline ends. The CDR3 has 12 residues. Germline CDR1 reads SGHVS; CDR2 reads FQNEAQ.

The chain couples TRBV7-2 to TRBJ1-5, with D maybe TRBD1 (5 bases). Per the germline V gene, CDR1 is SGHTA and CDR2 is FQGNSA. The CDR3 has 9 amino acids. As DNA, the CDR3 is TGTGTCTTACCGGGGGGTGAGCATTTT. This codes for CVLPGGEHF.

The CDR3 DNA reads as TGTGCCAGTAGTATTGGGCAAACGAGCTCCTATAATTCACCCCTCCACTTT. Translating gives CASSIGQTSSYNSPLHF. The genes are TRBV19 and TRBJ1-6; no reliable D call. V dropped 3 bases and J dropped 0 bases, with 12 bases sitting between them. The CDR3 sequence is 17 residues long. Germline V gene lookup returns CDR1 LNHDA and CDR2 SQIVND (reference sequence).

The CDR3 region has the DNA TGTGCCAGCAGTTACCAGGGGGCGGGCGGCTACACCTTC. Amino acids: CASSYQGAGGYTF. This sequence joins TRBV6-5 and TRBJ1-2; 8 nucleotides align to TRBD1. Germline V CDR1 and CDR2: MNHEY, SVGAGI. The CDR3 spans 13 residues. J was trimmed by 8 bases and V by 2 bases; bases with no gene match: 4.

The rearrangement links TRBV9 to TRBJ1-1; D remains unclear. The CDR3 sequence is 14 residues long. Germline CDR1 reads SGDLS; CDR2 reads YYNGEE. V was clipped by 0 bases and J by 8 bases, with 14 bases between them. The DNA for the CDR3 is TGTGCCAGCAGCGTAGTAAGTAAGACGGGGGAAGCTTTCTTT. This codes for CASSVVSKTGEAFF.

The chain recombines TRBV5-1 with TRBJ2-7; D is tentatively TRBD1 or TRBD2 (5 bases each). The V end was cut by 4 bases, the J end by 3 bases, with 14 bases between. This CDR3 is 14 amino acids long. The V gene's germline CDR1 is SGHRS and CDR2 YFSETQ. The DNA of the CDR3 is TGCGCCAGCAGCCGATGGGGGACCAACTACGAGCAGTACTTC. Its translation is CASSRWGTNYEQYF.

This clone was counted between two and nine times. The chain combines TRBV5-1 with TRBJ2-5, with a weak D call TRBD1 (6 bases). V was cut by 4 bases and J by 2 bases, with 15 bases left in between. The germline V gene encodes CDR1 SGHRS and CDR2 YFSETQ. This CDR3 has 15 amino acids. CDR3 DNA: TGCGCCAGCAGCAACGGACAGAAAATGCAAGAGACCCAGTACTTC. It encodes CASSNGQKMQETQYF.